This TCR beta chain originates from a study of OX40 agonist ivuxolimab in advanced cancers. Looking at the study overall: In this trial design, patients received ivuxolimab intravenously at 0.01 to 10 mg/kg every 2 weeks.

Autoimmune disease history or systemic immunosuppression barred patients. Produced via immunoSEQ multiplex PCR; TCRdb's table is partial and in-frame only. The top ten clones hold under 0.35% of a sample with about 95,000 clones, roughly nine tenths of them seen once. The CDR3 is 16 residues long. Germline loops: CDR1 MNHNY, CDR2 SVGAGI (reference sequence). The trim removed 2 bases at V and 5 bases at J, leaving 10 bases unmatched. The receptor was isolated from an adult with an advanced solid tumor such as melanoma, head and neck, liver or kidney cancer. Sequenced here: CD4+ or CD8+ T cells sorted from blood, sampled in a trial of the OX40 agonist ivuxolimab. The chain has TRBV6-6 and TRBJ1-1; 8 nucleotides align to TRBD1. The CDR3 protein is CASSYPPQGVMTEAFF. DNA for the CDR3: TGTGCCAGCAGTTACCCCCCACAGGGGGTGATGACTGAAGCTTTCTTT.